This TCR beta chain was identified in a study of blood T cell repertoires in COVID-19 (dated by TCRdb to 2019 to 2021). General notes on the study: The collaborator samples originated in the United States, Italy and Spain and spanned the acute and convalescent phases of COVID-19. The material from the prospective study consisted of cDNA or gDNA derived from T cells, B-cell-depleted T cells, or PBMCs. Subjects who had been exposed to COVID-19, were actively infected with it, or had recovered from it provided the deeply sampled blood TCRbeta repertoires that made up the dataset. The repertoires were released in a freely available public database intended as a resource for research on the immune response to SARS-CoV-2. The samples were drawn from two sources: the first 160 participants of the ongoing ImmuneRACE study, and approximately 1,300 subjects contributed by 6 global collaborators. Nearly every sample came with metadata listing a de-identified subject ID, COVID-19 status, age in years and sex. Where available, HLA class I and class II types were obtained from metadata supplied by the sample provider rather than from assay-based typing. General findings and caveats noted by the study authors: The quantity of clinical and demographic metadata differed by source and by participant and was supplied without curation.

Spanning cysteine to phenylalanine, the CDR3 consists of 15 amino acids. Solely the CDR3 DNA is kept, with 45 bases framed from the first base. CDR1 is given as MNHEY and CDR2 as SMNVEV, both from the germline V gene (reference sequence). V drops 0 bases and J drops 0 bases, leaving 7 bases in between. Whole blood was collected in K2EDTA tubes by collaborating institutions according to the institutions' own protocols. For TCRbeta analysis, collaborators shipped samples as frozen whole blood, isolated PBMCs, or DNA extracted from either of those sample types. The immunoSEQ Assay, a bias-controlled multiplex PCR, was used to amplify TCRbeta CDR3 regions from genomic DNA. As for the authors' bioinformatics: Within the assay, amplification of reference gene primers was used to estimate how many nucleated cells each sample contained. To quantify the absolute abundance of each unique TCRbeta CDR3 rearrangement, sequence reads were collapsed and filtered. For each sample, productive Simpson clonality was calculated as the square root of Simpson's diversity index across productive rearrangements. TCRdb re-hosts the immuneACCESS table, in-frame sequences only. Its copies lack some clones; in the studies checked, an unresolved V gene accounts for under half of them, and the cause for the rest is not known. V, J and clone size are those of that table, while D and trimming were read from the DNA. The sample includes 120,000 to 150,000 clones, with roughly 84% observed a single time. Jointly, the top ten make up 4.5% to 6% of the sample.

Comments on this clone: The antigen it recognizes is unknown. Base qualities are not provided; no much larger clone lies one nucleotide away.

The clonotype was recovered from a human donor in a cohort sampled during active COVID-19. Sequencing used peripheral blood. The sequence joins TRBV27 to TRBJ2-3, and possibly TRBD2, on 5 matching bases. DNA sequence: TGTGCCAGCAGTTTATCGGGGAGAAGCACAGATACGCAGTATTTT. Its protein reads: CASSLSGRSTDTQYF.